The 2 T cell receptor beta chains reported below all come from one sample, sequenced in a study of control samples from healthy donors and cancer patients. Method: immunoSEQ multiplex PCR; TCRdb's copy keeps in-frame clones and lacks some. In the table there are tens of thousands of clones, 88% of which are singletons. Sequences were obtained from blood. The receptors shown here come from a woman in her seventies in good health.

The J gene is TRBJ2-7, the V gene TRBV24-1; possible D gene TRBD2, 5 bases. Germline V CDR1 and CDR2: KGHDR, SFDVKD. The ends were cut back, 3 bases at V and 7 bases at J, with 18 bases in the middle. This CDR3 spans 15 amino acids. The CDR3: CATSDPSGGEGEQYF. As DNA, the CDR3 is TGTGCCACCAGTGATCCGTCAGGCGGTGAGGGAGAGCAGTACTTC.

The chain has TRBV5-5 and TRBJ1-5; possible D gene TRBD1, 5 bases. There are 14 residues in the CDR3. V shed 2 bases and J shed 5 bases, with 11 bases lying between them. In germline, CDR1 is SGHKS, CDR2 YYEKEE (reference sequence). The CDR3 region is CASSLRGSHQPQHF. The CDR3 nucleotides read TGTGCCAGCAGCTTAAGGGGTTCTCATCAGCCCCAGCATTTT.